This T cell receptor beta chain appears in the sequencing data of a study of CD8 T cells in ankylosing spondylitis. As to this clonotype: As yet, its antigen is unknown.

General study findings and limits: Characteristic, it appeared, of ankylosing spondylitis blood was a TCR beta motif of roughly eight highly homologous variants.

Between the trimmed V and J ends, which lost 7 bases and 5 bases, there was a span of 13 bases. The CDR3 spans 13 residues. Germline V gene sequence: CDR1 SNHLY, CDR2 FYNNEI. TCRdb reanalysed the 5' RACE reads using MiXCR and keeps one entry per CDR3 protein. This sample has approximately 540,000 distinct CDR3 sequences, with roughly 13% found just once. Sequenced: blood, either unsorted or a sorted T cell fraction (not recorded which). The genes are TRBV2 and TRBJ2-3; D is unresolved. The sequence derives from a male donor with ankylosing spondylitis. CDR3 amino acids: CASKGNSIDTQYF. CDR3 bases: TGTGCCAGCAAAGGGAATTCGATAGATACGCAGTATTTT.